The 19 T cell receptor beta chains below all came from one sample that was sequenced in a study of T cells in Graves' hyperthyroidism and ophthalmopathy. TCR beta CDR3 sequences were amplified from RNA transcripts. TCR CDR3 underwent first-round RT-PCR with the HTBI primer set. One entry per CDR3 protein, called by TCRdb with MiXCR from the multiplex PCR reads. The table lists fewer than 600,000 distinct CDR3 sequences, around an eighth of them singletons. Sequencing used blood. These receptors all come from a woman aged 18-29 years with Graves' hyperthyroidism.

This clonotype was picked up many times. This sequence joins TRBV6-2 or TRBV6-3 and TRBJ1-2; 7 positions agree with TRBD1. CDR1 and CDR2 from the germline V gene are MNHEY and SVGEGT. The CDR3 has 14 residues. The ends lost 0 bases at V and 2 bases at J; junction bases unmatched: 0. The CDR3 sequence is CASSYSTGNYGYTF. CDR3 DNA: TGTGCCAGCAGTTACTCGACAGGGAACTATGGCTACACCTTC.

This clonotype was counted at least ten times. The chain links TRBV7-2 to TRBJ1-5; perhaps TRBD1 as D (5 bases). The CDR3 has 17 amino acids. The V gene's germline CDR1 is SGHTA and CDR2 FQGNSA. V lost 1 base, J lost 0 bases, and 13 bases lay in between. The CDR3 DNA reads TGTGCCAGCAGCTTAGGGACACACTCGTATAGCAATCAGCCCCAGCATTTT. Its translation: CASSLGTHSYSNQPQHF.

The table lists this clonotype with a few counts. V is TRBV20-1 and J is TRBJ2-5; 8 bases are shared with TRBD2. Germline CDR1 and CDR2: DFQATT and SNEGSKA (reference sequence). CDR3 length: 13 amino acids. V was clipped by 2 bases and J by 4 bases; unmatched bases: 3. The CDR3 reads CSARKAGVETQYF. In DNA form, the CDR3 reads TGCAGTGCTAGAAAAGCGGGAGTAGAGACCCAGTACTTC.

This clonotype was seen many times. The chain uses TRBV28 and TRBJ1-2; TRBD1 agrees at 10 bases. Germline CDR1 MDHEN, CDR2 SYDVKM. V shed 6 bases and J 0 bases; nucleotides not matched to a gene: 1. The CDR3 totals 14 residues. The CDR3 nucleotides read TGTGCCAGCAGCGACAGGGGGCCTAACTATGGCTACACCTTC. Protein product: CASSDRGPNYGYTF.

This clonotype was seen repeatedly, ten times or more. The chain uses TRBV6-5 and TRBJ2-7; perhaps TRBD1 as D (6 bases). Trimming took off 1 base at V and 4 bases at J, with 11 bases between the two ends. Per germline, CDR1 MNHEY and CDR2 SVGAGI. The CDR3 totals 14 residues. The CDR3 DNA sequence: TGTGCCAGCAGTTACTTTCAGGGGTCATACGAGCAGTACTTC. Its translation: CASSYFQGSYEQYF.

This clonotype turned up a few times. The chain couples TRBV20-1 to TRBJ2-7, with 12 bases aligning to TRBD2. The CDR3 runs to 13 residues. V was clipped by 3 bases and J by 4 bases; unmatched bases: 1. Looked up from germline, CDR1 is DFQATT and CDR2 is SNEGSKA (reference sequence). The DNA for the CDR3 is TGCAGTGCTAGGGGGACTAGCGGGTACGAGCAGTACTTC. Translation: CSARGTSGYEQYF.

This clonotype was observed many times. The chain's CDR3 is CASLSRQGVQETQYF. In DNA, the CDR3 is TGTGCCAGCCTCTCGAGACAGGGAGTACAAGAGACCCAGTACTTC. This chain joins TRBV11-1 and TRBJ2-5, with 7 bases that match TRBD1. Per germline, CDR1 SGHAT and CDR2 FQDESV (reference sequence). The CDR3 runs to 15 residues. The ends lost 8 bases at V and 2 bases at J; junction bases unmatched: 11.

This clonotype was counted ten times or more. V usage is TRBV5-1 and J usage is TRBJ1-2; no firm D call. The germline gives CDR1 SGHRS, CDR2 YFSETQ. Deletions cut 4 bases from V and 7 bases from J, with 14 bases between. The CDR3 sequence is 13 residues long. The CDR3 DNA reads as TGCGCCAGCAGCCCCGAATCCTCGGGTGGCTACACCTTC. Protein product: CASSPESSGGYTF.

Comment on this clonotype: The junction differs from germline at one of its ends, possibly a read error. The rearrangement joins TRBV5-1 to TRBJ2-3; a possible D gene is TRBD2 (5 bases). Germline V gives CDR1 SGHRS, CDR2 YFSETQ. The CDR3 consists of 12 residues. The chain's CDR3 is CASSLAPDTQYF. CDR3 DNA sequence: TGTGCCAGCAGCTTAGCGCCAGATACGCAGTATTTT.

This clonotype was counted at least ten times. The CDR3 protein is CASSLVGDLQYV. The CDR3 bases are TGTGCCAGCAGCTTAGTGGGGGACTTGCAGTACGTC. The rearrangement links TRBV7-9 to TRBJ2-7; tentative D call: TRBD2 (6 bases). V lost 1 base to trimming and J lost 9 bases, with 10 bases between them. Germline V gene data show CDR1 as SEHNR and CDR2 as FQNEAQ (reference sequence). The CDR3 spans 12 residues.

As concerns this clonotype: A read error may explain this, as a much larger clone is one base away. V and J are TRBV20-1 and TRBJ2-3; 7 bases align to TRBD1. The trim removed 6 bases at V and 5 bases at J, leaving 5 bases unmatched. Germline CDR1 and CDR2: DFQATT and SNEGSKA (reference sequence). This CDR3 comprises 12 residues. The CDR3 loop is CSAITGEDTQYF. DNA for the CDR3: TGCAGTGCAATTACAGGGGAAGATACGCAGTATTTT.

This clonotype was seen at least ten times. The chain uses TRBV7-8 and TRBJ1-1; TRBD1 might be the D (5 bases). The germline V gene encodes CDR1 SGHVS and CDR2 FQNEAQ. The V and J ends lost 5 bases and 10 bases respectively, with 14 bases between them. This CDR3 spans 12 amino acids. CDR3 loop: CASSATGGLAFF. For the CDR3, the DNA is TGTGCCAGCAGCGCGACGGGGGGGTTAGCTTTCTTT.

In its sample, this clonotype was seen many times. The chain links TRBV27 to TRBJ1-1, with TRBD1 as a possible D gene (5 bases). Germline CDR1 reads MNHEY; CDR2 reads SMNVEV (reference sequence). The germline V and J ends were trimmed by 8 bases and 0 bases, with 13 bases remaining between them. The CDR3 contains 14 residues. CDR3 sequence (DNA): TGTGCCAGCGCCATGGGGCAAATGAACACTGAAGCTTTCTTT. Translated, it gives CASAMGQMNTEAFF.

The chain uses TRBV7-2 and TRBJ2-7, with a possible D match to TRBD2 (6 bases). V lost 3 bases and J lost 7, with 13 bases in between. Germline V gives CDR1 SGHTA, CDR2 FQGNSA. The CDR3 length is 13 residues. CDR3 amino acids: CASSFNGRTEQYV. The CDR3 coding sequence is TGTGCCAGCAGCTTCAACGGGAGAACGGAGCAGTACGTC.

This clonotype was counted many times. The V call is TRBV30, the J call TRBJ1-1; possible D gene TRBD1, 5 bases. V lost 3 bases, J lost 7 bases, and 18 bases lay in between. The CDR3 extends over 14 amino acids. Looked up from germline, CDR1 is GTSNPN and CDR2 is SVGIG (reference sequence). The DNA for the CDR3 is TGTGCCTGGAGAGAGGGACGCCGTAGTGGTGAAGCTTTCTTT. Its protein product is CAWREGRRSGEAFF.

Concerning this clonotype itself: This may be a read error: a much more frequent sequence differs by one nucleotide. V is TRBV12-3 or TRBV12-4 and J is TRBJ2-1, with TRBD2 identical over 12 bases. This CDR3 spans 14 amino acids. CDR3 in amino acids: CSSRLAGGGNEQFF. The CDR3 DNA reads as TGTTCCAGCAGGCTAGCGGGAGGGGGCAATGAGCAGTTCTTC.

This clonotype was seen many times. V and J are TRBV19 and TRBJ1-1, with D hard to call. This CDR3 region has 14 residues. The germline gives CDR1 LNHDA, CDR2 SQIVND (reference sequence). V gave up 7 bases and J gave up 1 base, with 13 bases separating them. The CDR3: CASTPRTENTEAFF. The CDR3 region has the DNA TGTGCCAGTACTCCCCGGACGGAGAACACTGAAGCTTTCTTT.

For the CDR3, the DNA is TGTGCCAGCAGCTTATTAGGAGGGGCGAAAGAGACCCAGTACTTC. Amino acids: CASSLLGGAKETQYF. The chain links TRBV7-9 to TRBJ2-5; tentatively, D is TRBD2 (6 bases). From germline, CDR1 is SEHNR and CDR2 FQNEAQ (reference sequence). This CDR3 has 15 amino acids. V lost 2 bases to trimming and J lost 3 bases, with 13 bases between them.

The chain employs TRBV4-2 and TRBJ2-6, with no clear D. CDR3 length: 18 residues. Germline CDR1 LGHNA, CDR2 YNFKEQ. V dropped 0 bases and J dropped 1 base, with 13 bases sitting between them. The CDR3 DNA reads TGTGCCAGCAGCCAAGAGACGTCTGATCTATCTGGGGCCAACGTCCTGACTTTC. It encodes CASSQETSDLSGANVLTF.